These 25 T cell receptor beta chains were all obtained from the same sample, sequenced in a study of early T cells in non-severe SARS-CoV-2 infection. TCRdb reanalysed the 5' RACE reads using MiXCR and keeps one entry per CDR3 protein. The repertoire consists of some 88,000 distinct CDR3 sequences, with approximately 16% occurring once and the leading ten covering around 5%. This material consisted of whole blood, taken at baseline. These receptors all stem from an adult who was a healthcare worker with PCR-confirmed SARS-CoV-2 infection or an uninfected control (not recorded which).

V gene TRBV20-1 combines with J gene TRBJ2-2; 15 bases are shared with TRBD2. The germline gives CDR1 DFQATT, CDR2 SNEGSKA (reference sequence). With 5 bases clipped from V and 7 bases from J, the junction kept 5 bases outside the gene matches. This CDR3 spans 15 amino acids. CDR3 amino acids: CSAGLAGGPNGELFF. CDR3 bases: TGCAGTGCTGGACTAGCGGGAGGGCCGAACGGGGAGCTGTTTTTT.

This chain links TRBV11-2 with TRBJ2-7, with D possibly being TRBD1 (5 bases). The CDR3 has 13 residues. Germline CDR1 is SGHAT and CDR2 is FQNNGV. V lost 0 bases to trimming and J lost 5 bases, with 8 bases between them. Written as DNA, the CDR3 is TGTGCCAGCAGCTTAGATCAGGGTGACGAGCAGTACTTC. This gives the protein CASSLDQGDEQYF.

This chain connects TRBV7-2 to TRBJ2-7; D not certain. Germline V CDR1 and CDR2: SGHTA, FQGNSA. The CDR3 spans 11 residues. The V end was cut by 4 bases, the J end by 2 bases, with 3 bases between. The CDR3 spells CASSSTYEQYF. The CDR3 DNA sequence: TGTGCCAGCAGCTCGACCTACGAGCAGTACTTC.

This clonotype was observed a few times. V usage is TRBV13 and J usage is TRBJ2-1; no clear D. The CDR3 runs 15 residues. CDR1 and CDR2 (germline): PRHDT, FYEKMQ (reference sequence). The V and J ends lost 1 base and 0 bases respectively, with 7 bases between them. The CDR3 here is CASSLAWSSYNEQFF. CDR3 coding DNA: TGTGCCAGCAGCTTAGCGTGGTCCTCCTACAATGAGCAGTTCTTC.

This clonotype was recorded at least ten times. V usage is TRBV6-1 and J usage is TRBJ2-3, with D perhaps TRBD2 (7 bases). The CDR3 has 16 amino acids. Germline values: CDR1 MNHNS, CDR2 SASEGT. V lost 1 base and J lost 4, with 15 bases in between. CDR3 bases: TGTGCCAGCAGTGAAGAGGCGGGAGAGGGGGCAGATACGCAGTATTTT. Protein: CASSEEAGEGADTQYF.

In its sample, this clonotype was seen a few times. The chain's CDR3 is CSVDRTSNYNEQFF. In DNA, the CDR3 is TGCAGCGTTGACCGGACTAGCAATTACAATGAGCAGTTCTTC. The gene calls are TRBV29-1 and TRBJ2-1, with 8 bases fitting TRBD2. Germline V lookup: CDR1 SQVTM, CDR2 ANQGSEA. This CDR3 spans 14 amino acids. Trimming removed 3 bases from V and 4 bases from J; junction bases left unmatched: 5.

The chain has TRBV27 and TRBJ2-1, with no clear D. The CDR3 contains 16 residues. The V gene's germline CDR1 is MNHEY and CDR2 SMNVEV (reference sequence). Trimming left V 3 bases short and J 1 base short, with 13 bases between. CDR3 amino acids: CASSFGGYPSYNEQFF. The CDR3 DNA follows: TGTGCCAGCAGTTTTGGCGGTTACCCATCCTACAATGAGCAGTTCTTC.

The gene calls are TRBV4-2 and TRBJ2-2, with D unclear. Germline-derived CDR1 and CDR2 are LGHNA and YNFKEQ. CDR3 length: 15 residues. The V end lost 0 bases, the J end lost 3 bases, and 8 bases lay between the germline ends. In DNA, the CDR3 is TGTGCCAGCAGCCAAGAACTTGGGGACACCGGGGAGCTGTTTTTT. It codes for CASSQELGDTGELFF.

The chain links TRBV6-6 to TRBJ2-3, with D hard to call. Trimming shortened V by 5 bases and J by 4 bases, and 10 bases separated the two germline ends. The germline CDR1 and CDR2 sequences are MNHNY and SVGAGI (reference sequence). The CDR3 has 13 amino acids. CDR3 amino acids: CASSLEWADTQYF. The DNA of the CDR3 is TGTGCCAGCAGTCTGGAGTGGGCAGATACGCAGTATTTT.

At least ten counts were recorded for this clonotype. The genes are TRBV5-1 and TRBJ2-7; possible D gene TRBD2, 6 bases. V was shortened by 0 bases and J by 0 bases, with 13 bases between the two germline ends. Germline CDR1 SGHRS, CDR2 YFSETQ. CDR3 length: 16 residues. The CDR3 is CASSLGGGPTSYEQYF. The DNA of the CDR3 is TGCGCCAGCAGCTTGGGCGGAGGGCCCACCTCCTACGAGCAGTACTTC.

This rearrangement joins TRBV3-1 to TRBJ2-7; 7 bases map to TRBD1. The CDR3 contains 14 residues. Germline CDR1 and CDR2: LGHDT and YNNKEL (reference sequence). V lost 5 bases and J lost 1; bases outside the gene matches: 5. DNA of the CDR3: TGTGCCAGCAGCTCGGACAGGCTATCCTACGAGCAGTACTTC. It codes for CASSSDRLSYEQYF.

A few counts support this clonotype. The chain combines TRBV7-9 with TRBJ1-6; D call uncertain. The CDR3 runs 16 residues. From germline, CDR1 is SEHNR and CDR2 FQNEAQ (reference sequence). Trimming stripped 4 bases from V and 0 bases from J, with 10 bases between. CDR3 nucleotide sequence: TGTGCCAGCAGCTCTTCCGGGAGCTCCTATAATTCACCCCTCCACTTT. Its protein is CASSSSGSSYNSPLHF.

The chain carries TRBV4-1 and TRBJ2-2; D remains unclear. The CDR3 is made up of 17 amino acids. CDR1 and CDR2 from the germline V gene are MGHRA and YSYEKL. V was pared by 1 base and J by 5 bases, with 17 bases between. The CDR3 region is CASSQVVPAGRTGELFF. The CDR3 DNA sequence: TGCGCCAGCAGCCAAGTCGTTCCGGCAGGCAGAACCGGGGAGCTGTTTTTT.

This chain uses TRBV12-3 or TRBV12-4 with TRBJ2-3; D is unresolved. Trimming stripped 5 bases from V and 7 bases from J, with 10 bases between. This CDR3 contains 12 residues. The CDR3 region is CASSVSGYTQYF. The CDR3 DNA reads TGTGCCAGCAGTGTCTCAGGCTATACGCAGTATTTT.

The table lists this clonotype with a few counts. The chain carries TRBV4-3 and TRBJ2-1; weak D call: TRBD1 (6 bases). V lost 0 bases, J lost 1 base, and 16 bases lay in between. CDR1 LGHNA and CDR2 YSLEER come from the germline V gene. The CDR3 is 18 residues long. DNA of the CDR3: TGCGCCAGCAGCCAAGACCCGCCCCTGGGGACATCCTACAATGAGCAGTTCTTC. Encoded protein: CASSQDPPLGTSYNEQFF.

This clonotype has just one count. V usage is TRBV6-1 and J usage is TRBJ2-1, with a tentative D call TRBD1 (5 bases). The germline V and J ends were trimmed by 3 bases and 2 bases, with 11 bases remaining between them. The CDR3 has 15 residues. CDR1 is MNHNS, CDR2 SASEGT, per germline. The CDR3, as DNA: TGTGCCAGCAGTGAGCAGGGCACCCCCTACAATGAGCAGTTCTTC. Translated: CASSEQGTPYNEQFF.

This clonotype turned up a few times. The rearrangement joins TRBV4-1 to TRBJ2-1; the match to TRBD2 covers 8 bases. V trimming: 0 bases; J trimming: 4 bases; junction bases outside the gene matches: 20. CDR1 is MGHRA and CDR2 is YSYEKL in the germline V gene. CDR3 size: 21 residues. In nucleotides, the CDR3 is TGCGCCAGCAGCCAAGATCGGGTCCTAATATGGGGGCGGGAGGAATACAATGAGCAGTTCTTC. The encoded protein is CASSQDRVLIWGREEYNEQFF.

The chain has TRBV2 and TRBJ2-7, with D possibly matching TRBD1 (6 bases). The germline V gene encodes CDR1 SNHLY and CDR2 FYNNEI. The CDR3 runs 12 residues. Trimming cost V 3 bases and J 12 bases, with 15 bases left between them. DNA for the CDR3: TGTGCCAGCAGTGAGACAGGAACGAAGCGGTACTTC. Translating gives CASSETGTKRYF. The variable domain in full, with the rest retrieved from reference TRBV2 and TRBJ2-7, is EPEVTQTPSHQVTQMGQEVILRCVPISNHLYFYWYRQILGQKVEFLVSFYNNEISEKSEIFDDQFSVERPDGSNFTLKIRSTKLEDSAMYFCASSETGTKRYFGPGTRLTVT.

This clonotype showed up just a few times. This rearrangement joins TRBV6-4 to TRBJ1-4, with TRBD1 as a possible D gene (5 bases). This CDR3 has 15 amino acids. V dropped 8 bases and J dropped 4 bases, with 17 bases sitting between them. Germline CDR1 MRHNA, CDR2 SNTAGT. CDR3 DNA sequence: TGTGCCAGCGGCCCCAGGGAATTGGATAATGAAAAACTGTTTTTT. This gives the protein CASGPRELDNEKLFF.

This clonotype came up a few times. The J gene is TRBJ1-4, the V gene TRBV7-8; tentatively, D is TRBD1 (6 bases). V lost 2 bases, J lost 3 bases, and 22 bases lay in between. Per germline, CDR1 SGHVS and CDR2 FQNEAQ. The CDR3 extends over 19 amino acids. In DNA form, the CDR3 reads TGTGCCAGCAGCTTAATGAGGCGGTCCCCGGACAGCCCTAATGAAAAACTGTTTTTT. This codes for CASSLMRRSPDSPNEKLFF.

This clonotype was seen a few times. V and J are TRBV5-4 and TRBJ2-5, with 8 bases matching TRBD1. The CDR3 covers 15 residues. Germline V gene data show CDR1 as SGHNT and CDR2 as YYREEE (reference sequence). Trimming cost V 0 bases and J 4 bases; bases outside gene matches: 5. DNA of the CDR3: TGTGCCAGCAGCTTGGACAGGGGGTCAGGAGAGACCCAGTACTTC. This encodes CASSLDRGSGETQYF.

This clonotype showed up just a few times. The V and J genes are TRBV24-1 and TRBJ2-4; 7 nucleotides align to TRBD2. CDR3 size: 15 residues. Trimming took 3 bases from V and 7 from J; bases not matched to a gene: 8. The V gene's germline CDR1 is KGHDR and CDR2 SFDVKD. CDR3 residues: CATSDAGRATNIQYF. DNA of the CDR3: TGTGCCACCAGTGATGCGGGGAGGGCAACCAACATTCAGTACTTC.

The chain joins TRBV7-8 to TRBJ2-7; D is possibly TRBD1 (5 bases). Trimming cost V 0 bases and J 6 bases, with 12 bases left between them. The germline V gene has CDR1 SGHVS and CDR2 FQNEAQ. The CDR3 is 14 residues long. The CDR3 loop is CASSLAPQGSEQYF. In nucleotides, the CDR3 is TGTGCCAGCAGCTTAGCGCCCCAGGGCTCCGAGCAGTACTTC. Together with reference TRBV7-8 and TRBJ2-7, the CDR3 gives the full variable domain: GAGVSQSPRYKVAKRGQDVALRCDPISGHVSLFWYQQALGQGPEFLTYFQNEAQLDKSGLPSDRFFAERPEGSVSTLKIQRTQQEDSAVYLCASSLAPQGSEQYFGPGTRLTVT.

This clonotype has more than one count but fewer than ten. V usage is TRBV10-2 and J usage is TRBJ2-3; no reliable D call. There are 15 residues in the CDR3. V lost 3 bases and J lost 5, with 15 bases in between. Germline V gene lookup returns CDR1 WSHSY and CDR2 SAAADI. CDR3 in DNA: TGCGCCAGCAGTGACTTCATGCTGGGCCGAGATACGCAGTATTTT. Its translation is CASSDFMLGRDTQYF.

This clonotype appeared a few times. The gene calls are TRBV7-9 and TRBJ2-1, with TRBD2 matching 10 bases. J lost 9 bases, V lost 2 bases, and 4 bases had no gene match. This CDR3 region has 14 residues. Per the germline V gene, CDR1 is SEHNR and CDR2 is FQNEAQ (reference sequence). CDR3 DNA: TGTGCCAGCAGCTTACTAGCGGGAGAGGGTGAGCAGTTCTTC. Protein sequence: CASSLLAGEGEQFF.